This T cell receptor beta chain originates from a study of T cell changes during pregnancy in multiple sclerosis. Germline-derived CDR1 and CDR2 are SGHTA and FQGTGA. J lost 4 bases, V lost 5 bases, and 5 bases had no gene match. CDR3 size: 15 residues. Only in-frame clones appear in the TCRdb table, and some are missing; sequencing was by immunoSEQ multiplex PCR. The sample records 49,000 or so clones, roughly 92% being singletons. The TCR sequence derives from a female donor in good health, enrolled as a control in a pregnancy study. This rearrangement joins TRBV7-3 to TRBJ2-1, with TRBD1 identical over 10 bases. The sample was CD4+ T cells from peripheral blood mononuclear cells, taken in the second trimester of pregnancy. Here the CDR3 reads CASSRDRGLYNEQFF. As DNA, the CDR3 is TGTGCCAGCAGCCGCGACAGGGGGCTTTACAATGAGCAGTTCTTC.